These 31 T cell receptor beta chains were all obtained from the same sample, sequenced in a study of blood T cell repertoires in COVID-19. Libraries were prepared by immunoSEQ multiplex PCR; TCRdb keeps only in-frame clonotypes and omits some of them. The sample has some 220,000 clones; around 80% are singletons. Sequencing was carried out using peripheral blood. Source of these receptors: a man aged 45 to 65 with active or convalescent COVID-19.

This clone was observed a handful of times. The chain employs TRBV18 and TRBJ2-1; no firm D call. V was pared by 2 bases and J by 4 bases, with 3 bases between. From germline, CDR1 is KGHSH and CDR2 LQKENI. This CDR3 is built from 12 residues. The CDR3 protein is CASSPSYNEQFF. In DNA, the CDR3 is TGTGCCAGCTCACCATCTTACAATGAGCAGTTCTTC.

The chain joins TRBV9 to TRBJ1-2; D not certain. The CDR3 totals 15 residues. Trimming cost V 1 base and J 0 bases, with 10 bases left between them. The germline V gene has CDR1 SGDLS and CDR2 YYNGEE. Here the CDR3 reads CASSVFVAANYGYTF. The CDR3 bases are TGTGCCAGCAGCGTATTTGTAGCAGCTAACTATGGCTACACCTTC.

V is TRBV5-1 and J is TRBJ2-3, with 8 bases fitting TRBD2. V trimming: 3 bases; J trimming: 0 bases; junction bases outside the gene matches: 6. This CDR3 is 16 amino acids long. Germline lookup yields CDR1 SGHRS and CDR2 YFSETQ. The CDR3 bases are TGCGCCAGCAGCTCCGGTAGCGGGACAAGCACAGATACGCAGTATTTT. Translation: CASSSGSGTSTDTQYF.

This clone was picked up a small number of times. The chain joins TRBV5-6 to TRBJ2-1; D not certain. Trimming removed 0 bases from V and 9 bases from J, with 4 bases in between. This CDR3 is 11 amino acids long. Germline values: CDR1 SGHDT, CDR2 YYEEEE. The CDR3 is CASSLGAEQFF. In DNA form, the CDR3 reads TGTGCCAGCAGCTTGGGGGCTGAGCAGTTCTTC.

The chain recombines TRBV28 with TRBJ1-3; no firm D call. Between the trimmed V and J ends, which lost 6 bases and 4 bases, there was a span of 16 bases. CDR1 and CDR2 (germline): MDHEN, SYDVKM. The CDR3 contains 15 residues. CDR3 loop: CASSSKRSGGNTIYF. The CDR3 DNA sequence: TGTGCCAGCAGCAGTAAGAGGTCGGGGGGAAACACCATATATTTT.

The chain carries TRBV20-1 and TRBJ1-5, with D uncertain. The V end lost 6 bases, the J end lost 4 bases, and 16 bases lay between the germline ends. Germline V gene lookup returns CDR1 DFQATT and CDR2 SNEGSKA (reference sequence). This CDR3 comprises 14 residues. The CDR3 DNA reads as TGCAGTGCCAGTCATGATCTAATTAATCAGCCCCAGCATTTT. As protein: CSASHDLINQPQHF.

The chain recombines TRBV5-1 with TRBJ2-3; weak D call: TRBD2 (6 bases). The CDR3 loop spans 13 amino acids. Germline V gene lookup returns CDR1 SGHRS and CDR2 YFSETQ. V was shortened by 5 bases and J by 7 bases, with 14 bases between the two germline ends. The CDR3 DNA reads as TGCGCCAGCAGTTTTGACCGGGAGTATACGCAGTATTTT. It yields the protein CASSFDREYTQYF.

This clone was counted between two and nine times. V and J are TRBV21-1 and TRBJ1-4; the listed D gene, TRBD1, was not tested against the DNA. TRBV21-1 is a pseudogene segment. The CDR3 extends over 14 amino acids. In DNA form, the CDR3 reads TGTGCCAGCGCTAGGGGCCCAAGGCGCAAAAAACTGTTTTTT. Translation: CASARGPRRKKLFF.

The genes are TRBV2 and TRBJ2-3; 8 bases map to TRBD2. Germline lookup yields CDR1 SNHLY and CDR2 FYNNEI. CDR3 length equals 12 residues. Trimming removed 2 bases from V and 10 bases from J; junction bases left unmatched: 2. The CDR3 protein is CASSEYGGAQYF. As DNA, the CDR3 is TGTGCCAGCAGTGAATACGGGGGGGCGCAGTATTTT.

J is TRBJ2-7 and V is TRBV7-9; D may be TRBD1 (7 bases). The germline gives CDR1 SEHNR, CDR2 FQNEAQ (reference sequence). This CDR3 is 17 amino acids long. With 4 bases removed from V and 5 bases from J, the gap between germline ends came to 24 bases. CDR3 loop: CASSSNRQGGGADEQYF. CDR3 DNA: TGTGCCAGCAGCTCGAACCGACAGGGTGGCGGGGCCGACGAGCAGTACTTC.

In nucleotides, the CDR3 is TGTGCCAGCAGCTTAGAAGGGACTATTACCGGGGAGCTGTTTTTT. Residues: CASSLEGTITGELFF. The chain has TRBV7-2 and TRBJ2-2; TRBD2 matches at 7 bases. Trimming cost V 1 base and J 5 bases; bases outside gene matches: 4. This CDR3 region has 15 residues. Per the germline V gene, CDR1 is SGHTA and CDR2 is FQGNSA.

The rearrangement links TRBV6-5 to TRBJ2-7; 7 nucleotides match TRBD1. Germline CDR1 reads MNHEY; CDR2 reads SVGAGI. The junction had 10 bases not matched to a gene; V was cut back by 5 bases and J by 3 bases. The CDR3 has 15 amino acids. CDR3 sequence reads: CASSPTGDTVYEQYV. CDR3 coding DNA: TGTGCCAGCAGTCCTACAGGGGACACAGTCTACGAGCAGTACGTC.

CDR3 DNA sequence: TGTGCCAGCAGTATCGGACAGGTGAACACTGAAGCTTTCTTT. Amino acids: CASSIGQVNTEAFF. The chain recombines TRBV2 with TRBJ1-1, with 7 bases identical to TRBD1. CDR1 and CDR2 from the germline V gene are SNHLY and FYNNEI. This CDR3 contains 14 residues. Trimming took 5 bases from V and 0 from J; bases not matched to a gene: 3.

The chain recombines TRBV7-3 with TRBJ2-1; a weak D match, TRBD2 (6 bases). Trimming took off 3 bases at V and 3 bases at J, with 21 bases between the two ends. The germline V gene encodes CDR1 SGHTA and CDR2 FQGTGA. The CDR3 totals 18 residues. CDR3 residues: CASSLGPSGTGVYNEQFF. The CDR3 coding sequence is TGTGCCAGCAGCTTGGGACCTTCCGGGACTGGGGTCTACAATGAGCAGTTCTTC.

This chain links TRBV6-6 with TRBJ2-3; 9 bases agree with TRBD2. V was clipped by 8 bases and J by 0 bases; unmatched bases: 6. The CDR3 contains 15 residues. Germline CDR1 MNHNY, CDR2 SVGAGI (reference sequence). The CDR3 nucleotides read TGTGCCAGCTTTAAAGCGGGGGGAAGCACAGATACGCAGTATTTT. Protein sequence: CASFKAGGSTDTQYF.

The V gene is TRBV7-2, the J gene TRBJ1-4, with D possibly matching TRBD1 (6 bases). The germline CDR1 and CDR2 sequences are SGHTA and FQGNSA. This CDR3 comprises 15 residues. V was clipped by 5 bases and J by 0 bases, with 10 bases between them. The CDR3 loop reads CASSRGQTTNEKLFF. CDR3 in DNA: TGTGCCAGCAGCCGTGGACAGACAACTAATGAAAAACTGTTTTTT.

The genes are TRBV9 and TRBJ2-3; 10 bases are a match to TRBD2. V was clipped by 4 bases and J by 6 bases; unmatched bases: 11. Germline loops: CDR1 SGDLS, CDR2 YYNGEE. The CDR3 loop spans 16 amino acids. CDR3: CASSLPSGGPADTQYF. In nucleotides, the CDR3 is TGTGCCAGCAGCCTCCCTAGCGGGGGCCCCGCTGATACGCAGTATTTT. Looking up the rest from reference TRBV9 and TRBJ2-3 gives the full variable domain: DSGVTQTPKHLITATGQRVTLRCSPRSGDLSVYWYQQSLDQGLQFLIQYYNGEERAKGNILERFSAQQFPDLHSELNLSSLELGDSALYFCASSLPSGGPADTQYFGPGTRLTVL.

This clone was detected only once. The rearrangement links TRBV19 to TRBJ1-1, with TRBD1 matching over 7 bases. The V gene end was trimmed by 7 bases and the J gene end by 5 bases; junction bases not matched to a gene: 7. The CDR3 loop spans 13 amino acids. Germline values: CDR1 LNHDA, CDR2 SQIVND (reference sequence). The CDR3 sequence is CASTLRGPTEAFF. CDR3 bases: TGTGCCAGTACCCTTAGGGGGCCGACTGAAGCTTTCTTT.

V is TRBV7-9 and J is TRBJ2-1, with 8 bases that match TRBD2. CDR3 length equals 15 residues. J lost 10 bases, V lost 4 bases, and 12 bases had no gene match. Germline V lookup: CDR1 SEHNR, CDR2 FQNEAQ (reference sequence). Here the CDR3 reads CASSSRLAQEGEQFF. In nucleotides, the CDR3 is TGTGCCAGCAGCTCCAGACTAGCGCAGGAGGGCGAGCAGTTCTTC. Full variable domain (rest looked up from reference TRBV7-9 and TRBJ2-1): DTGVSQNPRHKITKRGQNVTFRCDPISEHNRLYWYRQTLGQGPEFLTYFQNEAQLEKSRLLSDRFSAERPKGSFSTLEIQRTEQGDSAMYLCASSSRLAQEGEQFFGPGTRLTVL.

This CDR3 reads CASSLWRGGTSGRRSYEQYF. DNA for the CDR3: TGTGCCAGCAGTTTATGGAGGGGGGGCACTAGCGGGAGACGATCCTACGAGCAGTACTTC. The chain combines TRBV28 with TRBJ2-7; 11 nucleotides match TRBD2. The CDR3 contains 20 residues. V trimming: 0 bases; J trimming: 1 base; junction bases outside the gene matches: 14. The V gene's germline CDR1 is MDHEN and CDR2 SYDVKM. Variable domain in full (rest from reference TRBV28 and TRBJ2-7): DVKVTQSSRYLVKRTGEKVFLECVQDMDHENMFWYRQDPGLGLRLIYFSYDVKMKEKGDIPEGYSVSREKKERFSLILESASTNQTSMYLCASSLWRGGTSGRRSYEQYFGPGTRLTVT.

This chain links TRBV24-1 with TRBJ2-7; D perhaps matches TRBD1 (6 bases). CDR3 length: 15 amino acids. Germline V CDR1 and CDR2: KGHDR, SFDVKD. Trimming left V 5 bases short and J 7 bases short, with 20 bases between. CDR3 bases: TGTGCCACCAGTGGGGGTTGGGACACGCTGGGGGAGCAGTACGTC. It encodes CATSGGWDTLGEQYV.

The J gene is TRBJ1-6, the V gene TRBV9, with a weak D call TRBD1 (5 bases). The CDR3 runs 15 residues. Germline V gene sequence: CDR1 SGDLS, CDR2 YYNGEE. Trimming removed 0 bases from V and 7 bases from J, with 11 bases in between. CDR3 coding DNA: TGTGCCAGCAGCGTAGGGCAGGGAGGAAATTCACCCCTCCACTTT. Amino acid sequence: CASSVGQGGNSPLHF.

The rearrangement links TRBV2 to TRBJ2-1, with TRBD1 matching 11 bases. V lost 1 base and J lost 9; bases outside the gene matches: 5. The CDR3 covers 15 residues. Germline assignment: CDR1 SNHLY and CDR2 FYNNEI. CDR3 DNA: TGTGCCAGCAGTGAAGAAGGACAGGGGGCAGGTGAGCAGTTCTTC. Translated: CASSEEGQGAGEQFF.

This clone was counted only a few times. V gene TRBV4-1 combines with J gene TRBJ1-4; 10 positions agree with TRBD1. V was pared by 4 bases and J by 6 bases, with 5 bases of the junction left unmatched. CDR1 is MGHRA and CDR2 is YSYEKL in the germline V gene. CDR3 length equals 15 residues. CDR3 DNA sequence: TGCGCCAGCAGCCTGTCCGGGACAGGGGATGAAAAACTGTTTTTT. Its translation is CASSLSGTGDEKLFF.

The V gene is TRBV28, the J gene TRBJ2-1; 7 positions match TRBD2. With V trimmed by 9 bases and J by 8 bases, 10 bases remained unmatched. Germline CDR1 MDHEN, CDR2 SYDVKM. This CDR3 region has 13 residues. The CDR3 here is CASGLVGMDEQFF. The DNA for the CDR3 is TGTGCCAGTGGACTAGTCGGAATGGATGAGCAGTTCTTC.

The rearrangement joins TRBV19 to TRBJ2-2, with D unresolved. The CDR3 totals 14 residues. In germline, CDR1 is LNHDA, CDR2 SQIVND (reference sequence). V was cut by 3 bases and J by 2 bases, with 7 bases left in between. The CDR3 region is CASSMWQNTGELFF. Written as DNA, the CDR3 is TGTGCCAGTAGTATGTGGCAAAACACCGGGGAGCTGTTTTTT.

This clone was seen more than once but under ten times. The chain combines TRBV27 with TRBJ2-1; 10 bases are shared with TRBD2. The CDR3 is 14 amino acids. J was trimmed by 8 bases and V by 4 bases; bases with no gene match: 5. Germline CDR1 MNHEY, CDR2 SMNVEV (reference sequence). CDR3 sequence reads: CASSYSGTSDEQFF. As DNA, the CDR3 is TGTGCCAGCAGTTATTCCGGGACTAGCGATGAGCAGTTCTTC.

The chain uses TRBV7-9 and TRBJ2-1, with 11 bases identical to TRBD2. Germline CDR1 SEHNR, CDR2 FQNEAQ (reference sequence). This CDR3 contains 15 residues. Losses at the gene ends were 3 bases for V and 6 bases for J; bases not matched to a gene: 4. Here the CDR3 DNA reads TGTGCCAGCAGCTTGACTAGCGGGGCGCCCAATGAGCAGTTCTTC. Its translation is CASSLTSGAPNEQFF.

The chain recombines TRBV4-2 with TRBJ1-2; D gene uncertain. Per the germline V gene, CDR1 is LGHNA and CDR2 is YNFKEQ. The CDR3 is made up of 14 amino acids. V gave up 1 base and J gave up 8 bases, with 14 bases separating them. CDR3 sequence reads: CASSQAPRREGYTF. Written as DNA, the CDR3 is TGTGCCAGCAGCCAAGCCCCCAGACGGGAGGGCTACACCTTC.

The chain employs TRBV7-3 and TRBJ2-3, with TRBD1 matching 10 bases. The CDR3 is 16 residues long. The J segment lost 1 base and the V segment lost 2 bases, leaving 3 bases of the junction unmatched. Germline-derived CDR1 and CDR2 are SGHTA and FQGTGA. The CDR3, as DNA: TGTGCCAGCAGCTTAGGGGGGACAGGGGGCACAGATACGCAGTATTTT. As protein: CASSLGGTGGTDTQYF.

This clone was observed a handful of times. The CDR3 loop is CASSEGGADYEQYV. As DNA, the CDR3 is TGTGCCAGCAGTGAAGGGGGCGCCGACTACGAGCAGTACGTC. The rearrangement links TRBV6-1 to TRBJ2-7; possible D gene TRBD1, 5 bases. The CDR3 covers 14 residues. Germline lookup yields CDR1 MNHNS and CDR2 SASEGT. V was cut by 1 base and J by 3 bases, with 10 bases left in between.